The rows below give T cell receptor beta chains drawn from one sample of a study of blood T cell repertoires in COVID-19. Assay: immunoSEQ multiplex PCR; the TCRdb copy retains only in-frame clones and omits some. The table lists some 360,000 clones, about 89% of them singletons. The sample taken for sequencing was peripheral blood. The source is a woman aged 55-70 years with COVID-19, enrolled during active disease. CDR3s include the opening cysteine and the closing phenylalanine or tryptophan. Fields, in order: CDR3 DNA, CDR3 protein, D gene, V gene, J gene, clone size. A D gene is named only where the DNA matches it firmly. Clone size is given for some rows only: seen once, a few or many times, or a class if the clone is expanded.

DNA: TGTGCCAGCAGCCAAGGGACAGGGGGCGGGTATGGCTACACCTTC
CDR3: CASSQGTGGGYGYTF
D: TRBD1
V: TRBV9
J: TRBJ1-2
size: NA

DNA: TGTGCCAGCAGCTCCCGCCCGACAGCAACTAATGAAAAACTGTTTTTT
CDR3: CASSSRPTATNEKLFF
D: NA
V: TRBV4-2
J: TRBJ1-4
size: few

DNA: TGTGCCAGTAGTTCTGACAGGTGGGCCACCGGGGAGCTGTTTTTT
CDR3: CASSSDRWATGELFF
D: NA
V: TRBV19
J: TRBJ2-2
size: few

DNA: TGTGCCAGCACCGGGGGGGAAACTGAAGCTTTCTTT
CDR3: CASTGGETEAFF
D: NA
V: TRBV27
J: TRBJ1-1
size: NA

DNA: TGTGCCTGGAGATTCGATGGGACTGCTGGAAACACCATATATTTT
CDR3: CAWRFDGTAGNTIYF
D: NA
V: TRBV30
J: TRBJ1-3
size: NA

DNA: TGTGCCTTGAAGACAGGGGCGGGTCAGCCCCAGCATTTT
CDR3: CALKTGAGQPQHF
D: TRBD1
V: TRBV30
J: TRBJ1-5
size: NA

DNA: TGTGCCAGTACCCGCCCGGGGGGAAGGGGCACTGAAGCTTTCTTT
CDR3: CASTRPGGRGTEAFF
D: NA
V: TRBV19
J: TRBJ1-1
size: NA

DNA: TGTGCCAGCAGCTGGCATTTCAGGGCGAACACCGGGGAGCTGTTTTTT
CDR3: CASSWHFRANTGELFF
D: NA
V: TRBV11-3
J: TRBJ2-2
size: NA

DNA: TGTGCTAGTGGGGGAGACATTCCAGGCACTGAAGCTTTCTTT
CDR3: CASGGDIPGTEAFF
D: NA
V: TRBV12-5
J: TRBJ1-1
size: NA

DNA: TGTGCCAGTAGAACCCCGGGACAGCGTCCGGACGAGCAGTACTTC
CDR3: CASRTPGQRPDEQYF
D: TRBD1
V: TRBV19
J: TRBJ2-7
size: NA

DNA: TGCGCCAGCAGCCGCGAGGTCTTGAACACTGAAGCTTTCTTT
CDR3: CASSREVLNTEAFF
D: NA
V: TRBV5-1
J: TRBJ1-1
size: NA

DNA: TGCAGCGCCTCCGGCTCGGGGGGCTACAATGAGCAGTTCTTC
CDR3: CSASGSGGYNEQFF
D: TRBD2
V: TRBV29-1
J: TRBJ2-1
size: NA

DNA: TGTGCCGCAGGCCCGGGACAGAACACTGAAGCTTTCTTT
CDR3: CAAGPGQNTEAFF
D: NA
V: TRBV4-2
J: TRBJ1-1
size: NA

DNA: TGTGCCAGCAGTACACAGGGGGCTAACTATGGCTACACCTTC
CDR3: CASSTQGANYGYTF
D: TRBD1
V: TRBV2
J: TRBJ1-2
size: once

DNA: TGTGCCAGCAGAAACCGGGACATCAACTATGGCTACACCTTC
CDR3: CASRNRDINYGYTF
D: NA
V: TRBV28
J: TRBJ1-2
size: many

DNA: TGTGCCACCAGCAAGGGTTCAGGGCCTAATCAGCCCCAGCATTTT
CDR3: CATSKGSGPNQPQHF
D: NA
V: TRBV15
J: TRBJ1-5
size: few

DNA: TGTGCCAGCAGCCGGAGGCTAGCGGACTCCTACGAGCAGTACTTC
CDR3: CASSRRLADSYEQYF
D: TRBD2
V: TRBV3-1/TRBV3-2
J: TRBJ2-7
size: NA

DNA: TGTGCCATCAGACAGGGGTTGAGCTATGGCTACACCTTC
CDR3: CAIRQGLSYGYTF
D: TRBD1
V: TRBV10-3
J: TRBJ1-2
size: NA

DNA: TGTGCTAGCAGCCCAGGGACAATCGGGGCTAATGAAAAACTGTTTTTT
CDR3: CASSPGTIGANEKLFF
D: NA
V: TRBV7-7
J: TRBJ1-4
size: NA

DNA: TGTGCCAGCAGCCCCGGTCGCTGGACAGGGCTCACTGAAGCTTTCTTT
CDR3: CASSPGRWTGLTEAFF
D: TRBD1
V: TRBV7-9
J: TRBJ1-1
size: NA

DNA: TGTGCCAGCAGTTTAGGGGACAGGAGCTGGGCGCAGTACTTC
CDR3: CASSLGDRSWAQYF
D: TRBD1
V: TRBV28
J: TRBJ2-7
size: NA

DNA: TGTGCCAGCAGCGTACATCGCCCCGGGGGGCACAATGAGCAGTTCTTC
CDR3: CASSVHRPGGHNEQFF
D: NA
V: TRBV9
J: TRBJ2-1
size: NA

DNA: TGCGCCAGCAGCTCATTTGGACAGGGAGGTGAGACCCAGTACTTC
CDR3: CASSSFGQGGETQYF
D: TRBD1
V: TRBV5-1
J: TRBJ2-5
size: NA

DNA: TGCGCCAGCAGCTTGATCGCGGGGGTTCGCGACAATGAGCAGTTCTTC
CDR3: CASSLIAGVRDNEQFF
D: TRBD2
V: TRBV5-1
J: TRBJ2-1
size: NA

DNA: TGTGCCAGCAGCGGGCAGTCCTACGAGCAGTACTTC
CDR3: CASSGQSYEQYF
D: NA
V: TRBV5-4
J: TRBJ2-7
size: NA

DNA: TGCGCCAGCAGCCTACAGGGTGGCGGCACTGAAGCTTTCTTT
CDR3: CASSLQGGGTEAFF
D: NA
V: TRBV5-1
J: TRBJ1-1
size: NA

DNA: TGTGCCAGCAGGACTAGCGGGGGAACGGACATTCAGTACTTC
CDR3: CASRTSGGTDIQYF
D: TRBD2
V: TRBV6-5
J: TRBJ2-4
size: NA

DNA: TGTGCCAGCAGCTTAAGGGGCAGCGGGGGTGAGGTCGAGCAGTACTTC
CDR3: CASSLRGSGGEVEQYF
D: TRBD2
V: TRBV7-3
J: TRBJ2-7
size: NA

DNA: TGTGCCAGCAGCTTCACGGGGACAGTGTACACTGAAGCTTTCTTT
CDR3: CASSFTGTVYTEAFF
D: TRBD1
V: TRBV7-3
J: TRBJ1-1
size: NA

DNA: TGTGCCAGCAGCTTGGGACAGGGATCTGGCGGGGAGCTGTTTTTT
CDR3: CASSLGQGSGGELFF
D: TRBD1
V: TRBV7-6
J: TRBJ2-2
size: NA

DNA: TGTGCCACCAGCAGACCCGGGACAGCCACTGAAGCTTTCTTT
CDR3: CATSRPGTATEAFF
D: TRBD1
V: TRBV15
J: TRBJ1-1
size: NA

DNA: TGTGCCAGCAGTTACTTACTATATGGCTACACCTTC
CDR3: CASSYLLYGYTF
D: NA
V: TRBV6-2/TRBV6-3
J: TRBJ1-2
size: NA

DNA: TGTGCCAGCAGGAACCCAGGGGACAGGGGCCCGAATTCACCCCTCCACTTT
CDR3: CASRNPGDRGPNSPLHF
D: TRBD1
V: TRBV28
J: TRBJ1-6
size: NA

DNA: TGTGCCAGCAGCTTAGAGGTGACAGGGAGTGGCTACACCTTC
CDR3: CASSLEVTGSGYTF
D: TRBD1
V: TRBV7-9
J: TRBJ1-2
size: NA

DNA: TGTGCCGGATCGATTGAGGATAGCACAGATACGCAGTATTTT
CDR3: CAGSIEDSTDTQYF
D: NA
V: TRBV6-5
J: TRBJ2-3
size: NA

DNA: TGTGCCAGCACTCCCCCGGGACAGAGCTCCTACGAGCAGTACTTC
CDR3: CASTPPGQSSYEQYF
D: TRBD1
V: TRBV6-5
J: TRBJ2-7
size: once

DNA: TGCGCCAGCGGGAGAGGGACAACGGAGAATTCACCCCTCCACTTT
CDR3: CASGRGTTENSPLHF
D: NA
V: TRBV10-2
J: TRBJ1-6
size: once